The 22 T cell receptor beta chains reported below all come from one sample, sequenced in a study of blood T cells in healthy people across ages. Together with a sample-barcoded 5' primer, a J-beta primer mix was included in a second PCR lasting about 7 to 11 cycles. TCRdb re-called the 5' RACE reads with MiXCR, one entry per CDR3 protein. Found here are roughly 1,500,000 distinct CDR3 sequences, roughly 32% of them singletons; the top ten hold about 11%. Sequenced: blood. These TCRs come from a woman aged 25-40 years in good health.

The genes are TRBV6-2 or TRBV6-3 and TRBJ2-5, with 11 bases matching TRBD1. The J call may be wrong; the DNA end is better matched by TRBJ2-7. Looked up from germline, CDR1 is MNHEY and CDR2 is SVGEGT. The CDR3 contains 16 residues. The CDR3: CASGKLSGTGGDEQYF. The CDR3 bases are TGTGCCAGCGGGAAGCTTAGCGGGACAGGGGGTGACGAGCAGTACTTC.

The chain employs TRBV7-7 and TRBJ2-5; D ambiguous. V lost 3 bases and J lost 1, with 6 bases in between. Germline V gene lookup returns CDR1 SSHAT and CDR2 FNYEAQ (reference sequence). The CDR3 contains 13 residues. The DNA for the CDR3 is TGTGCCAGCAGCTTTAAGGTCCAAGAGACCCAGTACTTC. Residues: CASSFKVQETQYF.

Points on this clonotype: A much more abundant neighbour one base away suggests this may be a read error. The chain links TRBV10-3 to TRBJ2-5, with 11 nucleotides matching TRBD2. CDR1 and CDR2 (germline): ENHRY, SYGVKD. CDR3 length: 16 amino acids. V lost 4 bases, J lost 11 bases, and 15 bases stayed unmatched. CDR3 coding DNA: TGTGCCATCAGTGCCATTGGGACTAGCGGCTACAATGAGCAGTACTTC. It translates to CAISAIGTSGYNEQYF.

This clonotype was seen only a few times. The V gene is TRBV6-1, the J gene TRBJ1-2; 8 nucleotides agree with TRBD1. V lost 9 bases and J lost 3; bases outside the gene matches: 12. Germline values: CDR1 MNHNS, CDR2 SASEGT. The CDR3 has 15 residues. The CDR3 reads CASEGNRGRDYGYTF. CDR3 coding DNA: TGTGCCAGTGAAGGGAACAGGGGGAGGGACTATGGCTACACCTTC.

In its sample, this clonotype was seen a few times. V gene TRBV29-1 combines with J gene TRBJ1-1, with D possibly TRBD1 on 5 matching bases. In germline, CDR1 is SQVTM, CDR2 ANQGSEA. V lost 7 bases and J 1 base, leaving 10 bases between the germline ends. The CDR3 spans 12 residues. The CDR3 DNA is TGCAGCGATTATGGGGCGAACACTGAAGCTTTCTTT. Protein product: CSDYGANTEAFF.

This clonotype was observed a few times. CDR3 sequence reads: CASSSGLAQNNEQFF. Here the CDR3 DNA reads TGCGCCAGCAGTTCGGGACTAGCCCAGAACAATGAGCAGTTCTTC. The chain carries TRBV4-1 and TRBJ2-1, with TRBD2 matching 9 bases. J was trimmed by 5 bases and V by 6 bases; bases with no gene match: 8. The CDR3 sequence is 15 residues long. Per the germline V gene, CDR1 is MGHRA and CDR2 is YSYEKL.

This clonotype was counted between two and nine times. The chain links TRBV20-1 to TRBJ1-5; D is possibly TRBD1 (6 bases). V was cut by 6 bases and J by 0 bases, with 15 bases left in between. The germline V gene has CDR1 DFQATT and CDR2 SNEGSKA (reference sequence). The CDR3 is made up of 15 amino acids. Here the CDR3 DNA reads TGCAGTGCGTTTGGACAGACTTATAGCAATCAGCCCCAGCATTTT. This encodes CSAFGQTYSNQPQHF.

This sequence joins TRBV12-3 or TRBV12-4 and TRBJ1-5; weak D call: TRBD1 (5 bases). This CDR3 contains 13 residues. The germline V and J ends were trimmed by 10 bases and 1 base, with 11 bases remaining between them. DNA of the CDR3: TGTGCCACAGCGGCAGGGAGCAATCAGCCCCAGCATTTT. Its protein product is CATAAGSNQPQHF.

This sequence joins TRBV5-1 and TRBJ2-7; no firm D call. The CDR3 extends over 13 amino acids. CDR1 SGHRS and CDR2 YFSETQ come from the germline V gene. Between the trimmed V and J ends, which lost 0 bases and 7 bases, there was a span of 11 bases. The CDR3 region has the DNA TGCGCCAGCAGCTTGGAGGCCCTCGGGGAGCAGTACTTC. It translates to CASSLEALGEQYF.

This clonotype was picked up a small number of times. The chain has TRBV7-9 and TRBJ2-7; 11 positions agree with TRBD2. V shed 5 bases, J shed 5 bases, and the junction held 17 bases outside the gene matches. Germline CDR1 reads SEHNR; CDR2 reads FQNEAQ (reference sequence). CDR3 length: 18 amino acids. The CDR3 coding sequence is TGTGCCAGCAGCGTAACTAGCGGGGGATCCTTTCATCATAACGAGCAGTACTTC. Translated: CASSVTSGGSFHHNEQYF.

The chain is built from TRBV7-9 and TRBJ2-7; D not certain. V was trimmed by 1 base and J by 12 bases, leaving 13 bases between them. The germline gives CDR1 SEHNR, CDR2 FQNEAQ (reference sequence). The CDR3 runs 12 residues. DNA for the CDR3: TGTGCCAGCAGCTTAGTTGGCCCACCTAGGTACTTC. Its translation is CASSLVGPPRYF.

The CDR3 DNA is TGCAGTGCTAGGGGACAGCACTCCTACGAGCAGTACTTC. Protein: CSARGQHSYEQYF. V and J are TRBV20-1 and TRBJ2-7, with 7 bases that match TRBD1. V lost 3 bases to trimming and J lost 0 bases; unmatched junction nucleotides: 2. Looked up from germline, CDR1 is DFQATT and CDR2 is SNEGSKA (reference sequence). The CDR3 runs to 13 residues.

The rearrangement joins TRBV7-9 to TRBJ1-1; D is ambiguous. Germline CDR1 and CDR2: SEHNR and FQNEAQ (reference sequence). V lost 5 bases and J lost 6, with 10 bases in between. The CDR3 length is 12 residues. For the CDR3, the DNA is TGTGCCAGCAGCCCTCCGGGCCCTGAAGCTTTCTTT. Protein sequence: CASSPPGPEAFF.

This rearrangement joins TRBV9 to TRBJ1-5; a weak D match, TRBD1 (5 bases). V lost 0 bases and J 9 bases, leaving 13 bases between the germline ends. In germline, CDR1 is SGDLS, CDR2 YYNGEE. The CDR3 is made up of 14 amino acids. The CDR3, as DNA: TGTGCCAGCAGCGTAGCTCTGGGGGGAGGGCCCCAGCATTTT. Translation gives CASSVALGGGPQHF. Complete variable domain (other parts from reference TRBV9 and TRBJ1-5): DSGVTQTPKHLITATGQRVTLRCSPRSGDLSVYWYQQSLDQGLQFLIQYYNGEERAKGNILERFSAQQFPDLHSELNLSSLELGDSALYFCASSVALGGGPQHFGDGTRLSIL.

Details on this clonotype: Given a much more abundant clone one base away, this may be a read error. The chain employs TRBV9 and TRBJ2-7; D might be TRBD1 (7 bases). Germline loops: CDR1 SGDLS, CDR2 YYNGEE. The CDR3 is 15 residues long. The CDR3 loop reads CASSESPQGGNERYF. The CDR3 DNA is TGTGCCAGCAGTGAGTCTCCTCAGGGGGGCAACGAGCGGTACTTC.

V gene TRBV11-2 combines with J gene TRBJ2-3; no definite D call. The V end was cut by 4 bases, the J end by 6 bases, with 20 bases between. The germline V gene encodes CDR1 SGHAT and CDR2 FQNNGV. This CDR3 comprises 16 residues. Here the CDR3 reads CASSSGPAAPWDTQYF. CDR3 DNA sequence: TGTGCCAGCAGCTCGGGCCCGGCCGCCCCTTGGGATACGCAGTATTTT.

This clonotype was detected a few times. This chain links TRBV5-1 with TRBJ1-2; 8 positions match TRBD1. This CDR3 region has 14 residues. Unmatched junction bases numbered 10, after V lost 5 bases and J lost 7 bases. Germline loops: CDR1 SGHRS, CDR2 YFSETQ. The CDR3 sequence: CASRLDRAVSGYTF. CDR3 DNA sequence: TGCGCCAGCAGACTGGACAGGGCTGTGTCTGGCTACACCTTC.

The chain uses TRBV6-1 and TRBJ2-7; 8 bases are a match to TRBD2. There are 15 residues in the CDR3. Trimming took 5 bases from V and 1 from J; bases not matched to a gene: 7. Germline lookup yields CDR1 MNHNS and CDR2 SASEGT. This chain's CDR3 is CASSTEAGVSYEQYF. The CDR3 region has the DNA TGTGCCAGCAGTACAGAAGCGGGAGTTTCCTACGAGCAGTACTTC.

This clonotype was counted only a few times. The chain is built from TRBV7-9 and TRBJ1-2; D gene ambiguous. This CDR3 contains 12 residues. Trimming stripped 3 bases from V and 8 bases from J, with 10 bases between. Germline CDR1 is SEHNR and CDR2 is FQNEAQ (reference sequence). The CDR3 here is CASSLPGEGYTF. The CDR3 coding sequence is TGTGCCAGCAGCTTGCCGGGTGAGGGCTACACCTTC.

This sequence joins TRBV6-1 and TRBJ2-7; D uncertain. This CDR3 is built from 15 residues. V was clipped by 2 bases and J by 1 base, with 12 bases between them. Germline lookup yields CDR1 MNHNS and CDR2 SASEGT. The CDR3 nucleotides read TGTGCCAGCAGTGAACGAGGACGGACGTCCTACGAGCAGTACTTC. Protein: CASSERGRTSYEQYF.

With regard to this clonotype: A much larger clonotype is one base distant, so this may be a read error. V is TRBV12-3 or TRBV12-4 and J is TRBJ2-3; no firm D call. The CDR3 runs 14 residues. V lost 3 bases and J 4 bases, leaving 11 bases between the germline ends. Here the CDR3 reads CASSFSIGADTQYF. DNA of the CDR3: TGTGCCAGCAGTTTCTCGATTGGCGCAGATACGCAGTATTTT.

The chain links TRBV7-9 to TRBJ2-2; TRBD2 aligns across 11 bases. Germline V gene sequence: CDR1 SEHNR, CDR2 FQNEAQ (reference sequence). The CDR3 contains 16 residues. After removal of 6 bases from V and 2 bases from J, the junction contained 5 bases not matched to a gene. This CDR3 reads CASRTGLAGNTGELFF. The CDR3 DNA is TGTGCCAGCAGGACAGGACTAGCGGGTAACACCGGGGAGCTGTTTTTT.